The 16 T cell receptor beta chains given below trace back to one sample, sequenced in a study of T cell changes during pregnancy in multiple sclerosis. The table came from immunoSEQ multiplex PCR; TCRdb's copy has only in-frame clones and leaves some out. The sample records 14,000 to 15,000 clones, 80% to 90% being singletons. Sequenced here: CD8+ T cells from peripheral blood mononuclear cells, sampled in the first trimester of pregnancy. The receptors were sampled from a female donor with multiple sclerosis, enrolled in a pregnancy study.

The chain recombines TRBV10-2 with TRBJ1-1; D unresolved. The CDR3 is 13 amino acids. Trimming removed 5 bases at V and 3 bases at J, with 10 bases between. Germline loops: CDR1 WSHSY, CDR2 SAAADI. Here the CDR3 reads CASSLYEDTEAFF. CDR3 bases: TGCGCCAGCAGTCTTTACGAGGACACTGAAGCTTTCTTT.

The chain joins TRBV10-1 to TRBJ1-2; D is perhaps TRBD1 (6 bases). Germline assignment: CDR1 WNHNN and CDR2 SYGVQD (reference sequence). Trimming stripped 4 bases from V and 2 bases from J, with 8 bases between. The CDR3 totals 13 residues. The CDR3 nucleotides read TGCGCCAGCAGTGCAGGGGCCAACTATGGCTACACCTTC. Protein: CASSAGANYGYTF.

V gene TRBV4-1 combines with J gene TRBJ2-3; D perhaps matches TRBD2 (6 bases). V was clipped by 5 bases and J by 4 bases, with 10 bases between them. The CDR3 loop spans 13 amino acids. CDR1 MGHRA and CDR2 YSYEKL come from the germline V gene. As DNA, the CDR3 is TGCGCCAGCAGCTCTCCGGGGGCAGATACGCAGTATTTT. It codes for CASSSPGADTQYF.

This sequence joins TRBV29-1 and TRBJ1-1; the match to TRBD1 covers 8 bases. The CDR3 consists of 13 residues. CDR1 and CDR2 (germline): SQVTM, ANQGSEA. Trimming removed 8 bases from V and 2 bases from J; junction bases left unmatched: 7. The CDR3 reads CSLGQGQNTEAFF. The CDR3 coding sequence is TGCAGCCTAGGACAGGGCCAAAACACTGAAGCTTTCTTT.

Written as DNA, the CDR3 is TGTGCCAGCAGTGGCGGGGAGGGAGGAACAGATACGCAGTATTTT. Translation gives CASSGGEGGTDTQYF. The chain employs TRBV2 and TRBJ2-3, with 7 positions matching TRBD2. The junction had 7 bases not matched to a gene; V was cut back by 4 bases and J by 3 bases. In germline, CDR1 is SNHLY, CDR2 FYNNEI. The CDR3 has 15 residues.

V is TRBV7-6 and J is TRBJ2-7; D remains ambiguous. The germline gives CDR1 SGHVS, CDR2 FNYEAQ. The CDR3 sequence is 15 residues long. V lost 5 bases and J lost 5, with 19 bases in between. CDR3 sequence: CASSQTAGNKDEQYF. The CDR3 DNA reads TGTGCCAGCAGCCAAACGGCAGGCAACAAGGACGAGCAGTACTTC.

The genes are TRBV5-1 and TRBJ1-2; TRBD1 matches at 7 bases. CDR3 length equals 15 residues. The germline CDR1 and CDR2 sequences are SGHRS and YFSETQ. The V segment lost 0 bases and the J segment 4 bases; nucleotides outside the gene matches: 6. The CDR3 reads CASSLVQGQFYGYTF. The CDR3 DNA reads TGCGCCAGCAGCTTGGTCCAGGGACAGTTCTATGGCTACACCTTC.

The CDR3 DNA sequence: TGTGCCAGCAGTGAATCGAGCGGGGGGAACAATGAGCAGTTCTTC. Its translation is CASSESSGGNNEQFF. The chain is built from TRBV6-1 and TRBJ2-1; 9 bases align to TRBD2. Germline CDR1 and CDR2: MNHNS and SASEGT. Trimming cost V 2 bases and J 5 bases; bases outside gene matches: 4. There are 15 residues in the CDR3.

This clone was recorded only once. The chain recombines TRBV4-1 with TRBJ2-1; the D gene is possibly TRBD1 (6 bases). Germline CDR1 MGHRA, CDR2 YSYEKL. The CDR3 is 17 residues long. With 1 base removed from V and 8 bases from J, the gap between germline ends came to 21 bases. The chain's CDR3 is CASSQAEDRAPTDEQFF. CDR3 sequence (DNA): TGCGCCAGCAGCCAAGCCGAGGACAGAGCCCCGACGGATGAGCAGTTCTTC.

The CDR3 region is CASSPSEQGNTGELFF. The CDR3, as DNA: TGCGCCAGCAGCCCCTCCGAACAGGGGAACACCGGGGAGCTGTTTTTT. The chain joins TRBV4-1 to TRBJ2-2, with D possibly being TRBD1 (6 bases). Germline V CDR1 and CDR2: MGHRA, YSYEKL. V gave up 4 bases and J gave up 1 base, with 13 bases separating them. The CDR3 runs 16 residues.

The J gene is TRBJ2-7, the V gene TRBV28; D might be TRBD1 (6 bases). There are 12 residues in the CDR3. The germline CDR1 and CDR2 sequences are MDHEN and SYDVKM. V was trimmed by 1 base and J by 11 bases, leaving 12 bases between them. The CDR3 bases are TGTGCCAGCAGTTTATTGGGGGCGGTGGAGTACTTC. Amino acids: CASSLLGAVEYF.

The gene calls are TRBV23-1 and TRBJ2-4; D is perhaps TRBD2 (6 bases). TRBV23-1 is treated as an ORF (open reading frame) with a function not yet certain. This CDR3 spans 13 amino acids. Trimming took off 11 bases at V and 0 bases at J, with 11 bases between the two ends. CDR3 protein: CAPRREAKNIQYF. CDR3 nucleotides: TGCGCCCCTAGGCGGGAAGCCAAAAACATTCAGTACTTC.

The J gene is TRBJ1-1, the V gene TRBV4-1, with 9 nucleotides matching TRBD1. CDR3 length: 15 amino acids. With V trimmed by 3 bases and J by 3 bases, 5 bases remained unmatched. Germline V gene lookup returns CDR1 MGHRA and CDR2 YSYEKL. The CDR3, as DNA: TGCGCCAGCAGCCAGAGACAGGGGGATTACACTGAAGCTTTCTTT. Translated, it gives CASSQRQGDYTEAFF.

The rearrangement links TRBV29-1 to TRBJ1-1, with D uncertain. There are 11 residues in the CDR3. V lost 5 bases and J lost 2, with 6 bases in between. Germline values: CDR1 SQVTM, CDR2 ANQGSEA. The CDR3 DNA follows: TGCAGCGTTCCTCTAAACACTGAAGCTTTCTTT. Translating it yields CSVPLNTEAFF.

The CDR3 reads CASSLASRVTEAFF. For the CDR3, the DNA is TGTGCCAGCAGTCTCGCATCCAGGGTTACTGAAGCTTTCTTT. This sequence joins TRBV6-6 and TRBJ1-1; D may be TRBD1 (5 bases). Trimming cost V 5 bases and J 5 bases, with 15 bases left between them. Germline assignment: CDR1 MNHNY and CDR2 SVGAGI (reference sequence). The CDR3 sequence is 14 residues long.

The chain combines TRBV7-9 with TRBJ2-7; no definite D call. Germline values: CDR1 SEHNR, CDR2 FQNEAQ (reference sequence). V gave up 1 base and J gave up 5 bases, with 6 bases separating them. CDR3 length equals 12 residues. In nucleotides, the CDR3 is TGTGCCAGCAGCTTAGATAGTCACGAGCAGTACTTC. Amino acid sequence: CASSLDSHEQYF. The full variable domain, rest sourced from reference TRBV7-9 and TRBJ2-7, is DTGVSQNPRHKITKRGQNVTFRCDPISEHNRLYWYRQTLGQGPEFLTYFQNEAQLEKSRLLSDRFSAERPKGSFSTLEIQRTEQGDSAMYLCASSLDSHEQYFGPGTRLTVT.